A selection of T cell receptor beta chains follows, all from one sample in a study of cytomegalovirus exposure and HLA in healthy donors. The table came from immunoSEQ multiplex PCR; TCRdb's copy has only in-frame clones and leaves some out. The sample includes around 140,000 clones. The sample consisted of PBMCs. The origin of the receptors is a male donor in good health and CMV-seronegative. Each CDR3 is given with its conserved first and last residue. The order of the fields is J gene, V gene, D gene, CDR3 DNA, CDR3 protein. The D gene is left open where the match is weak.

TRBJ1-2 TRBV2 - TGTGCCAGCAGTTTAGGACACCAAAACTATGGCTACACCTTC CASSLGHQNYGYTF
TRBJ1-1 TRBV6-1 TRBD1 TGTGCCAGCGTAGGACAGGTGAACACTGAAGCTTTCTTT CASVGQVNTEAFF
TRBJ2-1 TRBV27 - TGTGCCAGCAGTGAAATTATGTCCGGGACACCCTACAATGAGCAGTTCTTC CASSEIMSGTPYNEQFF
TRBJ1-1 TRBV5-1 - TGCGCCAGCAGCTTGGGGCAGGGGATGAACACTGAAGCTTTCTTT CASSLGQGMNTEAFF
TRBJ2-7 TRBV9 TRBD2 TGTGCCAGCAGCGAAGGACTAGCGGGGGCCAGTTCCTCCTACGAGCAGTACTTC CASSEGLAGASSSYEQYF
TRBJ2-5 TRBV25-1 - TGTGCCAGCAGTGAGAGGTGGGAGACCCAGTACTTC CASSERWETQYF
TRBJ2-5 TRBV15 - TGTGCCACCAGCAGAGACCCAACAGGCCAAGAGACCCAGTACTTC CATSRDPTGQETQYF
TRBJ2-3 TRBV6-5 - TGTGCCAGCAGTTCCACTCTGTCCCAACGCGCGCAGTATTTT CASSSTLSQRAQYF
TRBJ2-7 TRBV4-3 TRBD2 TGCGCCAGCAGCCTATCCGTTAGCGGGGGGGCGGGCGAGCAGTACTTC CASSLSVSGGAGEQYF
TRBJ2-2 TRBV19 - TGTGCCAGTAGTATAGTTTATCCGAACACCGGGGAGCTGTTTTTT CASSIVYPNTGELFF
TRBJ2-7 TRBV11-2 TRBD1 TGTGCCAGCAGCTTCGGGACAGGGGTTACCTACGAGCAGTACTTC CASSFGTGVTYEQYF
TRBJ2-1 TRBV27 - TGTGCCAGCAGTTCGTACAAGAACAATGAGCAGTTCTTC CASSSYKNNEQFF
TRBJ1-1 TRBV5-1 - TGCGCCAGCAGGGGAGTCACTGAAGCTTTCTTT CASRGVTEAFF
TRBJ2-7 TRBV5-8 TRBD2 TGTGCCAGCAGCTGGGGGGGTGAGGCCAGCGAGCAGTACTTC CASSWGGEASEQYF
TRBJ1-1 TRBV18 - TGTGCCAGCTCACCAGGGGCCACTGAAGCTTTCTTT CASSPGATEAFF
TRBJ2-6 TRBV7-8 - TGTGCCAGCAGCCCAACTAGTCACCACTCTGGGGCCAACGTCCTGACTTTC CASSPTSHHSGANVLTF
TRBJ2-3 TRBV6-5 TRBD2 TGTGCCAGCGGCGGGAGTAGCACAGATACGCAGTATTTT CASGGSSTDTQYF
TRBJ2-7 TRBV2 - TGTGCCAGCAGTGATGGAGGGGTAGGACGAGGAGGGGACGAGCAGTACTTC CASSDGGVGRGGDEQYF
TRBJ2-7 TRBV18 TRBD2 TGTGCCAGCTCACAAGCGGGATCCAATTACGAGCAGTACTTC CASSQAGSNYEQYF
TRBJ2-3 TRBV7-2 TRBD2 TGTGCCAGCAGCTTAGCAGCGGGGGGGCTATCAGATACGCAGTATTTT CASSLAAGGLSDTQYF
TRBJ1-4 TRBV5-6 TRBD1 TGTGCCAGCAGCTATACGACAGGGGGGATTGGTAATGAAAAACTGTTTTTT CASSYTTGGIGNEKLFF
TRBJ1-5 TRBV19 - TGTGCCAGTAGTATGAGTCAGGGCAATCAGCCCCAGCATTTT CASSMSQGNQPQHF
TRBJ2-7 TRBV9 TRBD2 TGTGCCAGCAGCGTTGGGGGCGGGAGGGATCACGAGCAGTACTTC CASSVGGGRDHEQYF
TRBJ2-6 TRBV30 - TGTGCCTGGACCCGGGACTCTGGGGCCAACGTCCTGACTTTC CAWTRDSGANVLTF
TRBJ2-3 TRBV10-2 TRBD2 TGCGCCAGCAGACGCCCGAACGGGGGGTCAGATACGCAGTATTTT CASRRPNGGSDTQYF
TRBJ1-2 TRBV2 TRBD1 TGTGCCAGCAGGGACAGGGGGAACTATGGCTACACCTTC CASRDRGNYGYTF
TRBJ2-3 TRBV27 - TGTGCCAGCACCCCTCGCCCGGGCCCTGGAGGCACGCAGTATTTT CASTPRPGPGGTQYF
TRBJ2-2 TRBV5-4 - TGTGCCAGCAGCTTGGGGGGAGACACCGGGGAGCTGTTTTTT CASSLGGDTGELFF
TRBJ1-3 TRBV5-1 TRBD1 TGCGCCAGCAGCACCGGACAGGCATACTCTGGAAACACCATATATTTT CASSTGQAYSGNTIYF
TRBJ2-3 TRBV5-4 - TGTGCCAGCAGCTTGGATGCAGGAAGCACAGATACGCAGTATTTT CASSLDAGSTDTQYF
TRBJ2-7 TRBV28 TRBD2 TGTGCCGCGGGGGGGGGCACGGCTATTCCCTACGAGCAGTACTTC CAAGGGTAIPYEQYF
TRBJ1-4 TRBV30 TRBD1 TGTGCCTGGAGTGTAGGCAGGGACAGTGCAACTAATGAAAAACTGTTTTTT CAWSVGRDSATNEKLFF
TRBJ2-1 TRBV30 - TGTGCCTGGAGGATGGGTACAGCCTCCGTGGAGCAGTTCTTC CAWRMGTASVEQFF
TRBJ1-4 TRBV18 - TGTGCCAGCTCACGGGAGGCTAATGAAAAACTGTTTTTT CASSREANEKLFF
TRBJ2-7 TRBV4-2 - TGTGCCAGCAGCCAGGGTAGCGGCTCCTACGAGCAGTACTTC CASSQGSGSYEQYF
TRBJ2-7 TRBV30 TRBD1 TGTGCCTGGGCCGGGACAGGGGGGTCCTACGAGCAGTACTTC CAWAGTGGSYEQYF
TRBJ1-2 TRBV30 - TGTGCCTGGAAGGGGATTCAGGGCTACACCTTC CAWKGIQGYTF
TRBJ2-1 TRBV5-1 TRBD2 TGCGCCAGCAGGGTTACTAGCGGGAGGGGTGAGCAGTTCTTC CASRVTSGRGEQFF
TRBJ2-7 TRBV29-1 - TGCAGCGTTGAAGGACCATCGACGGAGGTTTACGAGCAGTACTTC CSVEGPSTEVYEQYF
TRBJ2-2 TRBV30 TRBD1 TGTGCCTGGAGCCGCGGGACAGGGGTCACGAACACCGGGGAGCTGTTTTTT CAWSRGTGVTNTGELFF
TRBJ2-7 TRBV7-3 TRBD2 TGTGCCAGCAGCTTCCCGACTAGCGGGCCCCCCTACGAGCAGTACTTC CASSFPTSGPPYEQYF
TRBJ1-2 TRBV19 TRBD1 TGTGCCAGTAGTATAAAGGGGGCCGGCTACACCTTC CASSIKGAGYTF
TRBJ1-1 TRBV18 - TGTGCCAGCTCTACCGGGCGGGGGAACACTGAAGCTTTCTTT CASSTGRGNTEAFF
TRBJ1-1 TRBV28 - TGTGCCAGCACTAAGACGGGAATTAGAGGGAACACTGAAGCTTTCTTT CASTKTGIRGNTEAFF
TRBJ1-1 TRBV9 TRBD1 TGTGCCAGCAGCCAGGGGGCAAGACAAATGAACACTGAAGCTTTCTTT CASSQGARQMNTEAFF
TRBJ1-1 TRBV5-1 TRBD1 TGCGCCAGCAGCGTAACAGGGGGCACTGAAGCTTTCTTT CASSVTGGTEAFF
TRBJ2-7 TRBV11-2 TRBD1 TGTGCCAGCAGCTCTATACAGGGGGCGCGAGAGCAGTACTTC CASSSIQGAREQYF
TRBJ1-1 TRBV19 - TGTGCCAGTATGCCGGGGATCACTGAAGCTTTCTTT CASMPGITEAFF
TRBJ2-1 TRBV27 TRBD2 TGTGCCAGCAGCTCTAGCGGGGGGAGTGGGAACAATGAGCAGTTCTTC CASSSSGGSGNNEQFF
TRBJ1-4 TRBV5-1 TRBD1 TGCGCCAGCACGACAGGGGCCACTAATGAAAAACTGTTTTTT CASTTGATNEKLFF
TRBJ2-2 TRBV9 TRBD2 TGTGCCAGCAGCGTAGCTAGCGGGAGCGTAGCCGGGGAGCTGTTTTTT CASSVASGSVAGELFF
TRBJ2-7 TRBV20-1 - TGCAGTGTTGGGGACATAAGCGAGCAGTACTTC CSVGDISEQYF
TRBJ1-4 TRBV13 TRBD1 TGTGCCAGCAGTTGGACAGGCGGGAGGGAACTGTTTTTT CASSWTGGRELFF
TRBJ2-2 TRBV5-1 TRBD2 TGCGCCAGCAGCCCCTTAGCGGGAGGACCCGGGGAGCTGTTTTTT CASSPLAGGPGELFF
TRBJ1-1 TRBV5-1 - TGCGCCAGCAGCCATTCGGCGGGGAGCACTGAAGCTTTCTTT CASSHSAGSTEAFF
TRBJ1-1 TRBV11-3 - TGTGCCAGCAGCCCCGGGGGGCGTGAAGCTTTCTTT CASSPGGREAFF
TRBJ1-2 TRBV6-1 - TGTGCCAGCAGTGAAAATGGGGAGAGAGGAGACTATGGCTACACCTTC CASSENGERGDYGYTF